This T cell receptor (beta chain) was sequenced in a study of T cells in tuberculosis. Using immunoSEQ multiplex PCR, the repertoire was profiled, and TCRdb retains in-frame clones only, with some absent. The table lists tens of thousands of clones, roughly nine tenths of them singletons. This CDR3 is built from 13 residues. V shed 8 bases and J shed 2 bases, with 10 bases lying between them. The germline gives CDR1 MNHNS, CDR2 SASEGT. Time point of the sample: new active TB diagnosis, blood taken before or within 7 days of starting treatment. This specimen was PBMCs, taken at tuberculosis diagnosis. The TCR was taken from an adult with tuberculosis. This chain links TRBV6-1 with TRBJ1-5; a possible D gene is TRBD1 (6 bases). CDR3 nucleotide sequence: TGTGCCAGCCAACAGGGTCGCAATCAGCCCCAGCATTTT. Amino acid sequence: CASQQGRNQPQHF.